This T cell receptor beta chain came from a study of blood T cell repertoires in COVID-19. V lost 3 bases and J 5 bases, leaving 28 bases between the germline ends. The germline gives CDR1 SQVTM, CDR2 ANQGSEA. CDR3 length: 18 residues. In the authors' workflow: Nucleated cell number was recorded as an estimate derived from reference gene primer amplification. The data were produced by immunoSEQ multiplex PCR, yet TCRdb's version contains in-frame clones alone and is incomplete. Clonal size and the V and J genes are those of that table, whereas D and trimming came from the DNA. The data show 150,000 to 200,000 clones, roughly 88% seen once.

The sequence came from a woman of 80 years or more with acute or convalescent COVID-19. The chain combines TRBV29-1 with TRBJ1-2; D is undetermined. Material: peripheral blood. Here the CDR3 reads CSVDLVGAGQTPFYGYTF. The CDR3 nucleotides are TGCAGCGTTGACCTCGTGGGAGCAGGCCAAACCCCCTTTTATGGCTACACCTTC.